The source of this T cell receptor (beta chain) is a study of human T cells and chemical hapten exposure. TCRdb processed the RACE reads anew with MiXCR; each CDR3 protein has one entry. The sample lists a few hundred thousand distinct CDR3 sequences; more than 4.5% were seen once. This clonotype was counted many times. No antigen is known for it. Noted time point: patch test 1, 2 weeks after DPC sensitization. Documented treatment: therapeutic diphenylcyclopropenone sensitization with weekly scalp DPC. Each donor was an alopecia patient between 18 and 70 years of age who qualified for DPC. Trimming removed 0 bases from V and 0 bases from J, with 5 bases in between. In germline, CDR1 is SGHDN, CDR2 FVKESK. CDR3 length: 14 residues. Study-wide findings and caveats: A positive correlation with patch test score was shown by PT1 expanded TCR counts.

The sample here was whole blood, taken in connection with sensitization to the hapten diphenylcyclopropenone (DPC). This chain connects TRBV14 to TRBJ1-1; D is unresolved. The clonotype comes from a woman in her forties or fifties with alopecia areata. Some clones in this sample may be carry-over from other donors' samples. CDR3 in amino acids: CASSQDLMNTEAFF. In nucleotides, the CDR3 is TGTGCCAGCAGCCAAGATCTAATGAACACTGAAGCTTTCTTT. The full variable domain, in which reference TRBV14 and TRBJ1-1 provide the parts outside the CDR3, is EAGVTQFPSHSVIEKGQTVTLRCDPISGHDNLYWYRRVMGKEIKFLLHFVKESKQDESGMPNNRFLAERTGGTYSTLKVQPAELEDSGVYFCASSQDLMNTEAFFGQGTRLTVV.